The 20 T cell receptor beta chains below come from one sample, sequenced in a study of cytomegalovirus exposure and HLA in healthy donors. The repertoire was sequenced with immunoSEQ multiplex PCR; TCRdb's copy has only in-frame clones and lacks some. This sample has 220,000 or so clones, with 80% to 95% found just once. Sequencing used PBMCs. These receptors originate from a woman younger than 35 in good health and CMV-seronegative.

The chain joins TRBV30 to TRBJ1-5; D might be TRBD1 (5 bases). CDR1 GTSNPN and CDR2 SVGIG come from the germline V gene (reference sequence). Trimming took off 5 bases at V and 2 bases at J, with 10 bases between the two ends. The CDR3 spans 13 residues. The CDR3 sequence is CAWEDTGNQPQHF. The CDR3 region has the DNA TGTGCCTGGGAGGACACTGGCAATCAGCCCCAGCATTTT. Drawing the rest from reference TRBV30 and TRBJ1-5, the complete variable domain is SQTIHQWPATLVQPVGSPLSLECTVEGTSNPNLYWYRQAAGRGLQLLFYSVGIGQISSEVPQNLSASRPQDRQFILSSKKLLLSDSGFYLCAWEDTGNQPQHFGDGTRLSIL.

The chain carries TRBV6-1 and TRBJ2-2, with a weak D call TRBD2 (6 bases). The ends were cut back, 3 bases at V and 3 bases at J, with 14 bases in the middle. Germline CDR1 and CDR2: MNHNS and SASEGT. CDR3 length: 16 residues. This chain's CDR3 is CASSEVEGGHTGELFF. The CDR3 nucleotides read TGTGCCAGCAGTGAGGTCGAGGGAGGACACACCGGGGAGCTGTTTTTT.

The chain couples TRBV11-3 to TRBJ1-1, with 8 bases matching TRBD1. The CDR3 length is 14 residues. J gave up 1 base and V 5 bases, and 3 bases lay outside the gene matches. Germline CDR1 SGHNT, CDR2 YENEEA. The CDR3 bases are TGTGCCAGCAGCCCCGGACAGGGGAACACTGAAGCTTTCTTT. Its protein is CASSPGQGNTEAFF.

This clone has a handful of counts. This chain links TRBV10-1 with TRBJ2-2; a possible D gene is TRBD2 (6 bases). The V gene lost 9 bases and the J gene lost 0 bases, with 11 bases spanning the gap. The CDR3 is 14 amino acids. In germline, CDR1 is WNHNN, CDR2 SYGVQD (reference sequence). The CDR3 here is CASRAGPNTGELFF. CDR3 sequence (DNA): TGCGCCAGTCGTGCGGGACCGAACACCGGGGAGCTGTTTTTT.

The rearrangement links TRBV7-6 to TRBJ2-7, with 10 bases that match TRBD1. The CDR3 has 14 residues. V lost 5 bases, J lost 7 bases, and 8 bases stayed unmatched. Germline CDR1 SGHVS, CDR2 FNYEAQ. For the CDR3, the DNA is TGTGCCAGCAGCCGCGGGACAGGGGCCGGGGAGCAGTACTTC. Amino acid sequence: CASSRGTGAGEQYF.

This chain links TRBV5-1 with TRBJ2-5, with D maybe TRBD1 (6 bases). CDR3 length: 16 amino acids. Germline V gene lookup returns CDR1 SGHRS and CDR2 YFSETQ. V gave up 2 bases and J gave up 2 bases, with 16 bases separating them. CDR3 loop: CASSLQGWGAQETQYF. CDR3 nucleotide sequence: TGCGCCAGCAGCTTACAGGGTTGGGGCGCTCAAGAGACCCAGTACTTC.

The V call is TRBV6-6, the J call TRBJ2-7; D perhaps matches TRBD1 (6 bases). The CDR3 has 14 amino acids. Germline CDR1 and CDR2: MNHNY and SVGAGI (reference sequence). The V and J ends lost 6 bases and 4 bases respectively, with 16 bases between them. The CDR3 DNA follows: TGTGCCAGCAGACTTACTGGGACATCTTACGAGCAGTACTTC. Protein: CASRLTGTSYEQYF.

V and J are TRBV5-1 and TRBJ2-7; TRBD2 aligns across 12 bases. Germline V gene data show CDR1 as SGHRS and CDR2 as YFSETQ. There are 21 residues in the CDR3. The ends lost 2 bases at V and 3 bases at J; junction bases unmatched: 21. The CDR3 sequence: CASSFITARLAGEDHRYEQYF. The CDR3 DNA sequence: TGCGCCAGCAGCTTCATAACGGCCAGACTAGCGGGAGAAGATCACCGCTACGAGCAGTACTTC.

CDR3 loop: CASSSTQGNYGYTF. The CDR3, as DNA: TGTGCCAGCAGTTCCACACAGGGCAACTATGGCTACACCTTC. The chain uses TRBV28 and TRBJ1-2; D perhaps matches TRBD1 (6 bases). V was trimmed by 4 bases and J by 2 bases, leaving 11 bases between them. CDR1 and CDR2 (germline): MDHEN, SYDVKM. The CDR3 totals 14 residues.

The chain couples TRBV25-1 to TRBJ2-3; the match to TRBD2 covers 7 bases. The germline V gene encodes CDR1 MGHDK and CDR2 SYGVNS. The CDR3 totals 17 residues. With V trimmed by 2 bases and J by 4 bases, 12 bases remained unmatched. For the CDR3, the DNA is TGTGCCAGCAGTGAACCGGGACTACCTTTTCGACCAGATACGCAGTATTTT. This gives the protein CASSEPGLPFRPDTQYF.

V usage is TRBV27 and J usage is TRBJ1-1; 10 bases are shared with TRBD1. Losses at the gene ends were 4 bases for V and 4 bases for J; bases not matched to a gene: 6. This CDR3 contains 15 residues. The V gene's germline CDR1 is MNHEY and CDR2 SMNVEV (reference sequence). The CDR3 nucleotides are TGTGCCAGCAGTTACGACAGGGGGCGAGTCACTGAAGCTTTCTTT. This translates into CASSYDRGRVTEAFF.

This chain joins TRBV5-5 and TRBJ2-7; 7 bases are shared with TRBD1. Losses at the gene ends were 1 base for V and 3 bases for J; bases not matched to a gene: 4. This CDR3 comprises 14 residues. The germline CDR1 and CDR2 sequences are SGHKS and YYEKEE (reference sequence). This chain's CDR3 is CASSLTGAGYEQYF. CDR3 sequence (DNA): TGTGCCAGCAGCTTGACAGGGGCGGGCTACGAGCAGTACTTC.

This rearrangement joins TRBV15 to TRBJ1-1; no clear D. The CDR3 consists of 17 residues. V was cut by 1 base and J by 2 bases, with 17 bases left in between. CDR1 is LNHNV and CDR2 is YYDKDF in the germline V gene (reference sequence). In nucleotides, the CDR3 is TGTGCCACCAGCAGAGGCCCCGAAGAACTAAGAAACACTGAAGCTTTCTTT. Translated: CATSRGPEELRNTEAFF.

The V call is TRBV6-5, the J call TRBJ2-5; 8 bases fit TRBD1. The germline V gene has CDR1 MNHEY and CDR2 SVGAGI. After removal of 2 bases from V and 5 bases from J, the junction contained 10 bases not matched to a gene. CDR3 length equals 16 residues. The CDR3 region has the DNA TGTGCCAGCAGTTACAAAACCAGGGGGCTGGGGGAGACCCAGTACTTC. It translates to CASSYKTRGLGETQYF.

In nucleotides, the CDR3 is TGTGCCAGCAGTCCAAACGGACAGTCTGAAGCTTTCTTT. It is translated as CASSPNGQSEAFF. The J gene is TRBJ1-1, the V gene TRBV27, with D possibly matching TRBD1 (6 bases). Germline assignment: CDR1 MNHEY and CDR2 SMNVEV (reference sequence). The length of the CDR3 is 13 residues. V dropped 5 bases and J dropped 6 bases, with 13 bases sitting between them.

DNA of the CDR3: TGTGCCAGCAGCTCTGGGTTTTCAGGCGTTCACAATGAGCAGTTCTTC. Amino acids: CASSSGFSGVHNEQFF. V is TRBV11-1 and J is TRBJ2-1; no reliable D call. Trimming shortened V by 4 bases and J by 5 bases, and 18 bases separated the two germline ends. The length of the CDR3 is 16 residues. Germline CDR1 reads SGHAT; CDR2 reads FQDESV (reference sequence).

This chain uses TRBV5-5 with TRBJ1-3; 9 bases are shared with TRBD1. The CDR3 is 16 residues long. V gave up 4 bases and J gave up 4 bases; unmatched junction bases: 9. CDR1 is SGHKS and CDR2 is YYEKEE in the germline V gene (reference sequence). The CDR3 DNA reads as TGTGCCAGCAGCCTAAGGGACAGGGTTGGAGGAAACACCATATATTTT. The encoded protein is CASSLRDRVGGNTIYF.

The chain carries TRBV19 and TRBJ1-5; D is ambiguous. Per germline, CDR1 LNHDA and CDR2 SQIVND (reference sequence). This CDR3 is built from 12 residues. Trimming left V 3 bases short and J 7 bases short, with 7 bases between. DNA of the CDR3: TGTGCCAGTAGTATTTTGAGGCAGCCCCAGCATTTT. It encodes CASSILRQPQHF.

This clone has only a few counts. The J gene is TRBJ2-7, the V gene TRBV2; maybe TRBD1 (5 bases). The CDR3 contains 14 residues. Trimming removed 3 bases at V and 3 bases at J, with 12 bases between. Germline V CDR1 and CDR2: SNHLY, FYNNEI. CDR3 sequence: CASSDATRVYEQYF. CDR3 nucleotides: TGTGCCAGCAGTGATGCTACCAGGGTCTACGAGCAGTACTTC.

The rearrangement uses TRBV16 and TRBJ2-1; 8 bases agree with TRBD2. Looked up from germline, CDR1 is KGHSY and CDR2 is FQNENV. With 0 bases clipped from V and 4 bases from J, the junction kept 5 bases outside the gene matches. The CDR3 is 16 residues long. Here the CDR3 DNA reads TGTGCCAGCAGCCAATCGTTACTAGCGGAATACAATGAGCAGTTCTTC. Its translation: CASSQSLLAEYNEQFF.